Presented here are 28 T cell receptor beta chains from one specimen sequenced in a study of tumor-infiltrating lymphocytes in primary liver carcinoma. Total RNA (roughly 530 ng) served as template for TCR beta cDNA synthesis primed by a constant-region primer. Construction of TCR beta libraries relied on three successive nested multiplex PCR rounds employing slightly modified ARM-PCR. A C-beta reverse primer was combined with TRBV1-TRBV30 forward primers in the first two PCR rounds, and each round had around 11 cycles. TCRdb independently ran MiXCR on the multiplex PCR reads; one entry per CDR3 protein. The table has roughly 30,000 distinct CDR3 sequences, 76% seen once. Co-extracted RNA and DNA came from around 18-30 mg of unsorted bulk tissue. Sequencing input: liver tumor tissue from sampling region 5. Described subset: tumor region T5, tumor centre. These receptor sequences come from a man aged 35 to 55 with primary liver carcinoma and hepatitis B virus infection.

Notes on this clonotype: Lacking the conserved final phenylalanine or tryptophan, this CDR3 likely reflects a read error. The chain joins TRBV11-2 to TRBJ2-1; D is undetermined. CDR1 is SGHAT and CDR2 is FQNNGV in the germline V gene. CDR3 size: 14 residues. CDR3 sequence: CVSSLDSTPREQFL. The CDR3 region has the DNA TGTGTCAGCAGCCTAGATTCAACTCCCAGAGAGCAGTTCCTC.

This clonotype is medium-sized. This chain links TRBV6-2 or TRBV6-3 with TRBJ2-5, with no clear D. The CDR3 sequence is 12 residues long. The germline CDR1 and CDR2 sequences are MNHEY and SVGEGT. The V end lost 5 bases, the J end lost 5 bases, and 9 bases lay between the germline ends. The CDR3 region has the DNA TGTGCCAGCAGTCTTAATGCGGAGACCCAGTACTTC. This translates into CASSLNAETQYF.

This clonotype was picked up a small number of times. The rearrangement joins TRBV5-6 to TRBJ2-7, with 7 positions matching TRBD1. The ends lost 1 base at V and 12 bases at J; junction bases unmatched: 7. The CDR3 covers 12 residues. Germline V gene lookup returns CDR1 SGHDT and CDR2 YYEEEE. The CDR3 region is CASSLRGHELYF. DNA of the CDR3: TGTGCCAGCAGCTTGAGGGGGCACGAGTTGTACTTC.

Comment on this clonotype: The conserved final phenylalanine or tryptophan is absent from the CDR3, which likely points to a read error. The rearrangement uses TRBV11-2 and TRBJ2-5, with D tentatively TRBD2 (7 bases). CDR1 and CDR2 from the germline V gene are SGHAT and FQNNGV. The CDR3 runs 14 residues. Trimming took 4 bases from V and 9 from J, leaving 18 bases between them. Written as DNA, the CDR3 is TGTGCCAGCAGCTCGGGTCAGGGGAGGGAGGCCCAGTACATC. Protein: CASSSGQGREAQYI.

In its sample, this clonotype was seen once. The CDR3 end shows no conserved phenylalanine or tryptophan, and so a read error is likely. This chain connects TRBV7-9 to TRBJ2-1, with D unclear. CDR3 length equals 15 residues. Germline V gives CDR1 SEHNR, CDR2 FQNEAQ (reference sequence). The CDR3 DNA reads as TGTACCAGCAGCTTTGGGGTGAGCTCCTACAATGAGCAGTTCTTA. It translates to CTSSFGVSSYNEQFL.

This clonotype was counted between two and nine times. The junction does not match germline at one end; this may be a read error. CDR3 coding DNA: TGTGCCAGCAGCTTCAATAGCTGGAGTGTCTCAGATACGCAGTATTTC. This sequence encodes CASSFNSWSVSDTQYF. The chain employs TRBV5-8 and TRBJ2-3; D ambiguous. The CDR3 loop spans 16 amino acids. In germline, CDR1 is SGHTS, CDR2 YDEGEE.

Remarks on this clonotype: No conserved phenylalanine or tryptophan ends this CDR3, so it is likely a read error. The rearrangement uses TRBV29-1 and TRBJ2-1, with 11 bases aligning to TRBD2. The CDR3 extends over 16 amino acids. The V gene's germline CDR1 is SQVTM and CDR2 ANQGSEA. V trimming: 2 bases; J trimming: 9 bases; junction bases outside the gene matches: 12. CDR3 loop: CSVEWGAPSGGTEQFS. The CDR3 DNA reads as TGCAGCGTTGAATGGGGGGCGCCTAGCGGGGGGACTGAGCAGTTCTCC.

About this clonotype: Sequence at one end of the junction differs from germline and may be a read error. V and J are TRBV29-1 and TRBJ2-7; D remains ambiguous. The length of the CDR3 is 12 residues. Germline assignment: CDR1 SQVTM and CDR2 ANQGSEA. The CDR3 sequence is CSFDTPSYEQNF. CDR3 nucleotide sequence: TGCAGCTTTGATACACCGAGCTACGAGCAGAACTTC.

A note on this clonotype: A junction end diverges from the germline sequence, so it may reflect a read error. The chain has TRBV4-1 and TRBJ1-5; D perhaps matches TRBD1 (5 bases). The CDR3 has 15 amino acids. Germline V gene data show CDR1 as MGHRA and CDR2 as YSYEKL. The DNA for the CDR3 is TGTGCCAACAGCCAAGATCATGGGGGAAATCAGCCCCAGCTTTTT. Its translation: CANSQDHGGNQPQLF.

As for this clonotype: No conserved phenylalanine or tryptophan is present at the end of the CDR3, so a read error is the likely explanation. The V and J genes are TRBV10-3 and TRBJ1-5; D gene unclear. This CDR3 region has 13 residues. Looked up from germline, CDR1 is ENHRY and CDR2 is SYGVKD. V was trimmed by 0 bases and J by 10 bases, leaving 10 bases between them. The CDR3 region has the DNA TGTGCCATCAGTGAGTCTAGGGAGCAACCCCAGCATTTA. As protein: CAISESREQPQHL.

In DNA, the CDR3 is TGTGCCAGCAGCTCTAGCGGGAGTGTCCCTGGAGAGCTGTTTTTT. Translation: CASSSSGSVPGELFF. This chain connects TRBV11-2 to TRBJ2-2; 10 bases line up with TRBD2. Germline V gene data show CDR1 as SGHAT and CDR2 as FQNNGV. The V gene end was trimmed by 4 bases and the J gene end by 11 bases; junction bases not matched to a gene: 10. The CDR3 length is 15 residues.

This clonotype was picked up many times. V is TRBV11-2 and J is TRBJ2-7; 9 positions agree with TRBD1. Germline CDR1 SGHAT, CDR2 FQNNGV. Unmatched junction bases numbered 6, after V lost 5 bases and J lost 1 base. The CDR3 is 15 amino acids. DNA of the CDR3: TGTGCCAGCAGCAGACCGGGACAGGGTTCCTACGAGCAGTACTTC. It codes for CASSRPGQGSYEQYF.

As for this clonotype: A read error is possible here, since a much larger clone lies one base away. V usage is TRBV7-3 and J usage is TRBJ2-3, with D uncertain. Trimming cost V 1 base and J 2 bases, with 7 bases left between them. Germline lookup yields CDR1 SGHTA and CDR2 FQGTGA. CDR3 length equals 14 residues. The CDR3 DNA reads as TGTGCCAGCAGCTTAAGACACTACACAGATACGCAGTATTTT. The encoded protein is CASSLRHYTDTQYF.

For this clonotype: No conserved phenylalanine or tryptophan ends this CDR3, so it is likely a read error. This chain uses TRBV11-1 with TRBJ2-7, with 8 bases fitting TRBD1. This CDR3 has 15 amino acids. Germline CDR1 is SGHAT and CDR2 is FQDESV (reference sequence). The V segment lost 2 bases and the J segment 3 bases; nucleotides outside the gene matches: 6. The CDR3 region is CASSLISGGGYEQYS. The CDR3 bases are TGTGCCAGCAGCTTAATTTCAGGGGGCGGCTACGAGCAGTACTCC.

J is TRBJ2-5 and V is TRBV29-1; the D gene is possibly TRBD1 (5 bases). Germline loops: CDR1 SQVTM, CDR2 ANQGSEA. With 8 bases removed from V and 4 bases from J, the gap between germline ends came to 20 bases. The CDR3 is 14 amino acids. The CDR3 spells CSYWASRVIETQYF. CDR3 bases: TGCAGCTATTGGGCAAGCAGGGTCATAGAGACCCAGTACTTC.

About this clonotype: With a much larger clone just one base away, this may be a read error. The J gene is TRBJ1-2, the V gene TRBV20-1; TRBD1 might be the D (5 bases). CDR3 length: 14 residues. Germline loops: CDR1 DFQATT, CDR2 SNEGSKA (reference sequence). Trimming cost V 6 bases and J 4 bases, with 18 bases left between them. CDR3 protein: CSATFGALTYGYTF. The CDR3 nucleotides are TGCAGTGCAACCTTCGGGGCCCTCACCTATGGCTACACCTTC.

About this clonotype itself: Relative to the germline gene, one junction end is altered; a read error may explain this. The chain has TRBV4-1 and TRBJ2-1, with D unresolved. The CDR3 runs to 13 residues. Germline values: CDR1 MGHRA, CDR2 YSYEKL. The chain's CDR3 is CASCLVGGFKQFF. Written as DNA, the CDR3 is TGTGCCAGCTGCCTAGTGGGTGGGTTTAAGCAGTTCTTC.

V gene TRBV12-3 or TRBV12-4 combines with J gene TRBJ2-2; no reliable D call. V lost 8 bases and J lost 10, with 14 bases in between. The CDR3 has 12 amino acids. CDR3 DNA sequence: TGTGCCAGCCGCATCCGTCCCGTGGAGCTGTTTTTT. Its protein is CASRIRPVELFF.

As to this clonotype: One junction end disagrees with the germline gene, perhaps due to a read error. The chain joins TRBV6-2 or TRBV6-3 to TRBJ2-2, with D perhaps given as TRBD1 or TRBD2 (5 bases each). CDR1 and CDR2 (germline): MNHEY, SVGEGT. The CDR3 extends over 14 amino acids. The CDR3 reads CTSSYGTGAGEQFF. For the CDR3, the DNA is TGTACCAGCAGTTACGGAACCGGGGCCGGGGAGCAGTTTTTC.

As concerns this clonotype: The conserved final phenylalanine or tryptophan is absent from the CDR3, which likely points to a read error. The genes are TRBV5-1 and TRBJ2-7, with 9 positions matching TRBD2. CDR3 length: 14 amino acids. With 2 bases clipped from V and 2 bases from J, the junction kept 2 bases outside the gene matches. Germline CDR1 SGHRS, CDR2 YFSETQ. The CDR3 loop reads CASSLPSGAYEQYL. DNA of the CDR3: TGCGCCAGCAGCTTACCTAGCGGGGCCTACGAGCAGTACCTC.

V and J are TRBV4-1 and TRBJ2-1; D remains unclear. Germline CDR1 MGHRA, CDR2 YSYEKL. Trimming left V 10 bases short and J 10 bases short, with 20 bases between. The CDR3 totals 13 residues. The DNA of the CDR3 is TGCGCCAATAGCCAAGCGATGGCCTACGAGCAGTTCTTC. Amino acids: CANSQAMAYEQFF.

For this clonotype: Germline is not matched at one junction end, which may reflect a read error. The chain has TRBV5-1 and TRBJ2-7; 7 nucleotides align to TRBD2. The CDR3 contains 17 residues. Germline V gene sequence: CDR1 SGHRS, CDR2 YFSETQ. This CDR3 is CASSVDMDPGGGYEQHF. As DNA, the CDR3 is TGCGCCAGCAGCGTTGACATGGACCCGGGGGGAGGCTACGAGCAGCACTTC.

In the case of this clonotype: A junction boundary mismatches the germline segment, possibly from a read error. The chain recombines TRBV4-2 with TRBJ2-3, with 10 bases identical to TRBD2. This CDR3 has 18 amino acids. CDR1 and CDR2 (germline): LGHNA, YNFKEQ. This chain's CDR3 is CTSRQVALLAGATDTQYF. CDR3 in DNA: TGTACCAGCAGACAAGTGGCACTTCTAGCGGGAGCGACAGATACGCAGTATTTT.

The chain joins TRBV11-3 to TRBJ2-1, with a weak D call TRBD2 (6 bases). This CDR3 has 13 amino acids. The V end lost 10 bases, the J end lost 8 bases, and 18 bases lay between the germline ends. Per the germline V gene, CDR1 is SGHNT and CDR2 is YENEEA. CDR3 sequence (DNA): TGTGCCACCGGCGTCGCGGGGTCAGATGAGCAGTTCTTC. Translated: CATGVAGSDEQFF. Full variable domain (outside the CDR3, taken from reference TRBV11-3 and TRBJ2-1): EAGVVQSPRYKIIEKKQPVAFWCNPISGHNTLYWYLQNLGQGPELLIRYENEEAVDDSQLPKDRFSAERLKGVDSTLKIQPAELGDSAVYLCATGVAGSDEQFFGPGTRLTVL.

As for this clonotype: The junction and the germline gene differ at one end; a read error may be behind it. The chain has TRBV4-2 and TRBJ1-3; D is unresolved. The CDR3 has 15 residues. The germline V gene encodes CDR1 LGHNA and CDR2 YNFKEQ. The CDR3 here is CASSQFDVDGNIIYF. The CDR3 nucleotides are TGTGCCAGCAGCCAGTTCGATGTTGATGGAAACATCATATATTTT.

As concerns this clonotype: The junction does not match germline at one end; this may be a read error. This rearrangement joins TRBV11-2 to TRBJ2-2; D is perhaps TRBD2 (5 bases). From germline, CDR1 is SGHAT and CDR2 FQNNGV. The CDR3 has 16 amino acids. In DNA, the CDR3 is TGTGCCAGCAGCATAGATAGCGTCGGAAACACCGGGGAGCTGTTTTTT. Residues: CASSIDSVGNTGELFF.

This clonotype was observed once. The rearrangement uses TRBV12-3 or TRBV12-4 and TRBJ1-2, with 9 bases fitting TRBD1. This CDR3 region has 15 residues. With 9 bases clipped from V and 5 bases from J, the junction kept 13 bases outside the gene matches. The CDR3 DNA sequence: TGTGCCAGTAGCCTCGTACAGGGGGCAAAGTATGGCTACACCTTC. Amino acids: CASSLVQGAKYGYTF.

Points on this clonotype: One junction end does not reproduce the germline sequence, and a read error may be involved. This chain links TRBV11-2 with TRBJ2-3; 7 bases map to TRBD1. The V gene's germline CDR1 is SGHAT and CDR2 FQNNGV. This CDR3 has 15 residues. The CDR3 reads CASSVLQGSEDTQYF. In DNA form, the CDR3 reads TGTGCCAGCAGCGTATTACAGGGGAGCGAAGATACGCAATATTTT.